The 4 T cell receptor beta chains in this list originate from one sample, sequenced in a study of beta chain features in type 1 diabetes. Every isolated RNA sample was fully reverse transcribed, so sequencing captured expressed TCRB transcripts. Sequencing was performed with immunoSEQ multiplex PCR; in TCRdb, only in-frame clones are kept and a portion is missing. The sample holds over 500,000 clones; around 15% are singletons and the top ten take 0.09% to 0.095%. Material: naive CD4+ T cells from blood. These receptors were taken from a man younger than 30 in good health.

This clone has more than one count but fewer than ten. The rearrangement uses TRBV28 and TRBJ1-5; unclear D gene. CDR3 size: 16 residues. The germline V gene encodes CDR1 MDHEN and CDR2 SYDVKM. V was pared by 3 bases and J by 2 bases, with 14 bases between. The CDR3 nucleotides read TGTGCCAGCAGTTTCGGTCGCGCCGCTGGCAATCAGCCCCAGCATTTT. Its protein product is CASSFGRAAGNQPQHF.

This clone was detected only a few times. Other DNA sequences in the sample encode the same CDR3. CDR3 nucleotides: TGTGCCAGCAGCGCGGGACAGGGTCAAGAGACCCAGTACTTC. Translating gives CASSAGQGQETQYF. The rearrangement uses TRBV9 and TRBJ2-5; 9 bases map to TRBD1. Losses at the gene ends were 3 bases for V and 2 bases for J; bases not matched to a gene: 2. There are 14 residues in the CDR3. Germline V gene data show CDR1 as SGDLS and CDR2 as YYNGEE.

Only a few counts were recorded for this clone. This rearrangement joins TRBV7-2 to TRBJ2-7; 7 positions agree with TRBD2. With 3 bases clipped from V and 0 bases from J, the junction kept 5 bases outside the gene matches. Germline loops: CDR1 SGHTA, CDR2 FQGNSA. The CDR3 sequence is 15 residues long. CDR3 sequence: CASSFGLADSYEQYF. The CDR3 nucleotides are TGTGCCAGCAGCTTTGGGCTAGCGGACTCCTACGAGCAGTACTTC. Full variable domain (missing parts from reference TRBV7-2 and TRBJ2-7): GAGVSQSPSNKVTEKGKDVELRCDPISGHTALYWYRQSLGQGLEFLIYFQGNSAPDKSGLPSDRFSAERTGGSVSTLTIQRTQQEDSAVYLCASSFGLADSYEQYFGPGTRLTVT.

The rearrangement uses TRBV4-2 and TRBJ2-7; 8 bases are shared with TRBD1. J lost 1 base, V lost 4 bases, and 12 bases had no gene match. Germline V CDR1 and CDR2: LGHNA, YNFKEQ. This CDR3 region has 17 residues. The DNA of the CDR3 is TGTGCCAGCAGCCGTAGTACCGGGAACAGGGGGTCCTACGAGCAGTACTTC. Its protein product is CASSRSTGNRGSYEQYF.